This TCR beta chain was identified in a study of shared clonotypes between healthy human individuals. Sequencing used immunoSEQ multiplex PCR; TCRdb keeps in-frame clones, though not all of them. The table includes some 2,500,000 clones, around 93% detected once. CDR3 length: 11 amino acids. Per germline, CDR1 SEHNR and CDR2 FQNEAQ (reference sequence). V lost 7 bases and J lost 5, with 8 bases in between. This receptor was taken from a man younger than 30 in good health. Some clones in this sample may be carry-over from other donors' samples. The sequenced material came from naive CD4+ T cells from PBMCs. Subset in this sample: CD45RA+ positively selected. The chain carries TRBV7-9 and TRBJ2-5; D is unclear. CDR3 sequence (DNA): TGTGCCAGCACCTTGAGGGAGACCCAGTACTTC. The encoded protein is CASTLRETQYF. Using reference TRBV7-9 and TRBJ2-5 for the parts outside the CDR3, the full variable domain is DTGVSQNPRHKITKRGQNVTFRCDPISEHNRLYWYRQTLGQGPEFLTYFQNEAQLEKSRLLSDRFSAERPKGSFSTLEIQRTEQGDSAMYLCASTLRETQYFGPGTRLLVL.